A selection of T cell receptor beta chains follows, all from one sample in a study of PD-1 blockade in classical Hodgkin lymphoma. The protocol was immunoSEQ multiplex PCR, while the TCRdb copy is restricted to in-frame clones and leaves out a portion. The data show 25,000 to 35,000 clones, 65% to 90% seen once. The source was CD4+ T cells from blood, collected at baseline. Every receptor here comes from a human donor with classical Hodgkin lymphoma. The CDR3 runs from the conserved cysteine through the conserved F or W. Fields, in order: clone size, J gene, V gene, CDR3 protein. A clone size is listed for some rows: how often the clone was seen (once, few, many), or a class if it is expanded.

abundance: NA; j_gene: TRBJ2-1; v_gene: TRBV6-5; CDR3aa: CASSYRGGPYNEQFF
abundance: NA; j_gene: TRBJ2-1; v_gene: TRBV14; CDR3aa: CASSDRRGRSEQFF
abundance: NA; j_gene: TRBJ1-5; v_gene: TRBV7-6; CDR3aa: CASSLPGQGLNQPQHF
abundance: NA; j_gene: TRBJ1-1; v_gene: TRBV7-2; CDR3aa: CASSSQRNTEAFF
abundance: once; j_gene: TRBJ2-2; v_gene: TRBV5-6; CDR3aa: CASSFPTGGTGELFF
abundance: NA; j_gene: TRBJ1-2; v_gene: TRBV28; CDR3aa: CASSPAGAGNYGYTF
abundance: NA; j_gene: TRBJ2-1; v_gene: TRBV25-1; CDR3aa: CASSDYRENSNEQFF
abundance: few; j_gene: TRBJ1-2; v_gene: TRBV27; CDR3aa: CASSITGNYGYTF
abundance: NA; j_gene: TRBJ1-1; v_gene: TRBV5-1; CDR3aa: CASSLSSGTLNTEAFF
abundance: NA; j_gene: TRBJ2-1; v_gene: TRBV21-1; CDR3aa: CASSKGRTGRYNEQFF
abundance: NA; j_gene: TRBJ2-2; v_gene: TRBV5-1; CDR3aa: CASSLDGFPSTGELFF
abundance: once; j_gene: TRBJ2-1; v_gene: TRBV27; CDR3aa: CASKSASGGYNEQFF
abundance: NA; j_gene: TRBJ1-2; v_gene: TRBV28; CDR3aa: CASSIPGQGAGGYTF
abundance: NA; j_gene: TRBJ2-2; v_gene: TRBV28; CDR3aa: CASSFSWTGGSGELFF
abundance: NA; j_gene: TRBJ1-2; v_gene: TRBV5-1; CDR3aa: CASSRDTFNYGYTF
abundance: NA; j_gene: TRBJ2-7; v_gene: TRBV7-2; CDR3aa: CASSLGTDSYEQYF
abundance: NA; j_gene: TRBJ2-2; v_gene: TRBV4-1; CDR3aa: CASSQWAASNTGELFF
abundance: NA; j_gene: TRBJ2-7; v_gene: TRBV7-9; CDR3aa: CASSSYRVLREQYF
abundance: NA; j_gene: TRBJ1-1; v_gene: TRBV19; CDR3aa: CASNPGQGRPGNTEAFF
abundance: NA; j_gene: TRBJ2-2; v_gene: TRBV7-9; CDR3aa: CASSVSNRAPGELFF
abundance: NA; j_gene: TRBJ1-2; v_gene: TRBV6-5; CDR3aa: CASSPGTGGGGYTF
abundance: NA; j_gene: TRBJ2-1; v_gene: TRBV7-6; CDR3aa: CASSHRGSTSYNEQFF
abundance: NA; j_gene: TRBJ1-3; v_gene: TRBV19; CDR3aa: CASSISGLSGNTIYF
abundance: NA; j_gene: TRBJ2-1; v_gene: TRBV14; CDR3aa: CASSQVANVYNEQFF
abundance: NA; j_gene: TRBJ1-2; v_gene: TRBV5-6; CDR3aa: CASSSGRRASGYTF
abundance: NA; j_gene: TRBJ1-4; v_gene: TRBV7-2; CDR3aa: CASSLTGKGEKLFF
abundance: NA; j_gene: TRBJ1-5; v_gene: TRBV28; CDR3aa: CASSPWGSGAAYSNQPQHF
abundance: NA; j_gene: TRBJ2-2; v_gene: TRBV10-1; CDR3aa: CASSDPGRTGELFF
abundance: NA; j_gene: TRBJ1-2; v_gene: TRBV6-1; CDR3aa: CASNLKERDYGYTF
abundance: NA; j_gene: TRBJ2-1; v_gene: TRBV19; CDR3aa: CASSIPLTRTSEQFF
abundance: NA; j_gene: TRBJ2-1; v_gene: TRBV15; CDR3aa: CATSREGEGPSPTQFF
abundance: NA; j_gene: TRBJ1-2; v_gene: TRBV14; CDR3aa: CASSQAGIGNGYTF
abundance: NA; j_gene: TRBJ1-1; v_gene: TRBV5-6; CDR3aa: CASSVPQRNTEAFF
abundance: NA; j_gene: TRBJ2-1; v_gene: TRBV19; CDR3aa: CASSSRMTVSYNEQFF
abundance: NA; j_gene: TRBJ2-2; v_gene: TRBV5-5; CDR3aa: CASSLRYLTSGTGELFF
abundance: few; j_gene: TRBJ1-3; v_gene: TRBV18; CDR3aa: CASSPVQGTGNTIYF
abundance: few; j_gene: TRBJ1-2; v_gene: TRBV7-9; CDR3aa: CASSLVPAYGYTF
abundance: NA; j_gene: TRBJ2-3; v_gene: TRBV14; CDR3aa: CASSQARTGGIDTQYF
abundance: NA; j_gene: TRBJ2-7; v_gene: TRBV7-9; CDR3aa: CASSLVGLSSYEQYF
abundance: NA; j_gene: TRBJ1-2; v_gene: TRBV11-2; CDR3aa: CASRGQGNYGYTF
abundance: NA; j_gene: TRBJ1-1; v_gene: TRBV18; CDR3aa: CASSPAMNTEAFF
abundance: NA; j_gene: TRBJ2-1; v_gene: TRBV5-8; CDR3aa: CASSLAVGIQQFF
abundance: NA; j_gene: TRBJ1-2; v_gene: TRBV6-4; CDR3aa: CASGVPGQRGYTF
abundance: NA; j_gene: TRBJ1-2; v_gene: TRBV5-1; CDR3aa: CASSLDSGYGYTF
abundance: once; j_gene: TRBJ2-7; v_gene: TRBV2; CDR3aa: CARGVTSGRADEQYF
abundance: NA; j_gene: TRBJ1-1; v_gene: TRBV10-1; CDR3aa: CASSEHSGTANTEAFF
abundance: NA; j_gene: TRBJ1-2; v_gene: TRBV27; CDR3aa: CASSLQGDRYGYTF
abundance: NA; j_gene: TRBJ1-3; v_gene: TRBV9; CDR3aa: CASSVTSSGNTIYF
abundance: NA; j_gene: TRBJ2-1; v_gene: TRBV7-2; CDR3aa: CASSRGLAYNEQFF
abundance: NA; j_gene: TRBJ1-5; v_gene: TRBV6-5; CDR3aa: CASSLSTGLGKQPQHF
abundance: NA; j_gene: TRBJ1-1; v_gene: TRBV21-1; CDR3aa: CASSARTDARGPNDKNEAFF
abundance: NA; j_gene: TRBJ2-3; v_gene: TRBV19; CDR3aa: CASSMRIGGRTYTDTQYF